The 7 T cell receptor beta chains presented below share a single source sample, sequenced in a study of T cell responses to AZD1222 COVID-19 vaccine. TCRdb keeps only in-frame clones here, not all; method: immunoSEQ multiplex PCR. The data hold about 130,000 clones, with around 90% observed a single time. Sequences were derived from peripheral blood, sampled on day 0 of MenACWY control vaccination. These receptors came from an adult in good health.

This sequence joins TRBV10-3 and TRBJ1-5, with 8 bases lining up with TRBD1. Germline loops: CDR1 ENHRY, CDR2 SYGVKD. CDR3 length: 15 amino acids. V shed 7 bases and J 7 bases; nucleotides not matched to a gene: 12. The CDR3 DNA reads TGTGCCATCAACCTTGGACAGGGCTTTCGGCAGCCCCAGCATTTT. This codes for CAINLGQGFRQPQHF.

The CDR3 spells CASSLGQGMEEQYV. The DNA for the CDR3 is TGTGCCAGCAGCTTGGGACAGGGGATGGAGGAGCAGTACGTC. The rearrangement uses TRBV5-4 and TRBJ2-7, with 8 bases identical to TRBD1. The junction had 6 bases not matched to a gene; V was cut back by 0 bases and J by 7 bases. The CDR3 sequence is 14 residues long. From germline, CDR1 is SGHNT and CDR2 YYREEE (reference sequence).

The chain has TRBV3-1 (or the pseudogene TRBV3-2) and TRBJ2-7; the D is unclear. CDR1 and CDR2 from the germline V gene are LGHDT and YNNKEL (reference sequence). V lost 1 base to trimming and J lost 0 bases, with 7 bases between them. This CDR3 contains 14 residues. CDR3 residues: CASSQGHHSYEQYV. The CDR3 DNA reads TGTGCCAGCAGCCAAGGACACCACTCCTACGAGCAGTACGTC.

The J gene is TRBJ2-2, the V gene TRBV6-6; TRBD2 matches 9 bases. This CDR3 has 16 residues. The junction had 10 bases not matched to a gene; V was cut back by 5 bases and J by 6 bases. Germline assignment: CDR1 MNHNY and CDR2 SVGAGI (reference sequence). The CDR3 DNA follows: TGTGCCAGCAGTCCAAAAATAGCGGGAGAGGCCGGGGAGCTGTTTTTT. Its protein product is CASSPKIAGEAGELFF.

This clone was seen just once. The chain is built from TRBV6-5 and TRBJ1-5; perhaps TRBD1 as D (6 bases). V dropped 2 bases and J dropped 3 bases, with 14 bases sitting between them. The CDR3 contains 16 residues. In germline, CDR1 is MNHEY, CDR2 SVGAGI. The CDR3 DNA reads as TGTGCCAGCAGTTACAGGGGCAGGGGCTCCAATCAGCCCCAGCATTTT. It specifies CASSYRGRGSNQPQHF.

The chain links TRBV28 to TRBJ2-3, with TRBD1 matching 7 bases. J lost 4 bases, V lost 6 bases, and 16 bases had no gene match. The CDR3 contains 17 residues. Germline V lookup: CDR1 MDHEN, CDR2 SYDVKM. CDR3 loop: CASSKTFETGLADTQYF. CDR3 sequence (DNA): TGTGCCAGCAGCAAAACATTCGAGACAGGGTTGGCAGATACGCAGTATTTT.

The rearrangement joins TRBV6-5 to TRBJ2-2; no definite D call. Germline loops: CDR1 MNHEY, CDR2 SVGAGI. The CDR3 runs to 15 residues. Trimming removed 0 bases at V and 3 bases at J, with 8 bases between. Written as DNA, the CDR3 is TGTGCCAGCAGTTACTCTTTCCTGGACACCGGGGAGCTGTTTTTT. Encoded protein: CASSYSFLDTGELFF.